One sample yielded the 12 T cell receptor beta chains listed below, sequenced in a study of OX40 agonist ivuxolimab in advanced cancers. This table comes from immunoSEQ multiplex PCR, and its TCRdb copy is limited to in-frame clones, with some not included. The table lists 55,000 to 65,000 clones, approximately 82% of them singletons. Sequenced here: CD4+ or CD8+ T cells sorted from blood, sampled in a trial of the OX40 agonist ivuxolimab. The source of these receptors is an adult with an advanced solid tumor such as melanoma, head and neck, liver or kidney cancer.

The genes are TRBV2 and TRBJ2-5, with TRBD2 matching 11 bases. This CDR3 has 15 residues. CDR1 SNHLY and CDR2 FYNNEI come from the germline V gene. Trimming cost V 4 bases and J 5 bases; bases outside gene matches: 6. CDR3 sequence reads: CASSARTSGRETQYF. The DNA of the CDR3 is TGTGCCAGCAGTGCTCGGACTAGCGGGCGGGAGACCCAGTACTTC.

The chain is built from TRBV6-1 and TRBJ1-1; TRBD1 might be the D (5 bases). V lost 5 bases to trimming and J lost 7 bases, with 8 bases between them. The CDR3 contains 11 residues. Germline CDR1 reads MNHNS; CDR2 reads SASEGT. The CDR3 here is CASSYGHEAFF. DNA of the CDR3: TGTGCCAGCAGTTACGGACATGAAGCTTTCTTT.

The chain employs TRBV21-1 and TRBJ2-7. TRBV21-1 is described as a pseudogene. The length of the CDR3 is 20 residues. The CDR3 region is CASSQQDPGGRLYCSYEQYF. The CDR3 bases are TGTGCCAGCAGCCAGCAGGACCCCGGGGGCCGTCTTTACTGCTCCTACGAGCAGTACTTC.

This rearrangement joins TRBV29-1 to TRBJ2-2, with 10 bases that match TRBD2. The CDR3 has 14 residues. Per germline, CDR1 SQVTM and CDR2 ANQGSEA. The V segment lost 6 bases and the J segment 5 bases; nucleotides outside the gene matches: 6. Here the CDR3 reads CSVVPSGSTGELFF. CDR3 in DNA: TGCAGCGTGGTCCCTAGCGGGAGTACCGGGGAGCTGTTTTTT.

This sequence joins TRBV5-1 and TRBJ1-6; the D gene is possibly TRBD1 (6 bases). V was pared by 0 bases and J by 7 bases, with 11 bases between. Germline V gene sequence: CDR1 SGHRS, CDR2 YFSETQ. The CDR3 runs to 15 residues. The CDR3 loop is CASSLDRVDNSPLHF. The CDR3 nucleotides are TGCGCCAGCAGCTTGGACAGGGTGGACAATTCACCCCTCCACTTT. Drawing the rest from reference TRBV5-1 and TRBJ1-6, the complete variable domain is KAGVTQTPRYLIKTRGQQVTLSCSPISGHRSVSWYQQTPGQGLQFLFEYFSETQRNKGNFPGRFSGRQFSNSRSEMNVSTLELGDSALYLCASSLDRVDNSPLHFGNGTRLTVT.

The chain uses TRBV9 and TRBJ2-5, with TRBD2 as a possible D gene (6 bases). This CDR3 spans 15 amino acids. The V gene's germline CDR1 is SGDLS and CDR2 YYNGEE. The germline V and J ends were trimmed by 1 base and 4 bases, with 14 bases remaining between them. The CDR3 loop is CASSVRGRLGETQYF. CDR3 nucleotide sequence: TGTGCCAGCAGCGTACGGGGGAGGCTGGGAGAGACCCAGTACTTC.

The V call is TRBV5-1, the J call TRBJ2-2; D remains unclear. The CDR3 is 13 amino acids. Germline CDR1 and CDR2: SGHRS and YFSETQ. V was trimmed by 1 base and J by 1 base, leaving 2 bases between them. CDR3 protein: CASSLLNTGELFF. The CDR3 region has the DNA TGCGCCAGCAGCTTGCTGAACACCGGGGAGCTGTTTTTT.

The CDR3 DNA reads TGCGCCAGCAGAACGGAAGCGGGAGGGTGGGATGAGCAGTTCTTC. It encodes CASRTEAGGWDEQFF. The chain has TRBV10-2 and TRBJ2-1; 10 nucleotides line up with TRBD2. Trimming took 6 bases from V and 8 from J; bases not matched to a gene: 10. There are 15 residues in the CDR3. Looked up from germline, CDR1 is WSHSY and CDR2 is SAAADI.

The V call is TRBV28, the J call TRBJ1-3; no firm D call. CDR1 and CDR2 (germline): MDHEN, SYDVKM. Trimming shortened V by 5 bases and J by 0 bases, and 11 bases separated the two germline ends. The CDR3 covers 15 residues. The CDR3 protein is CASSPPSPSGNTIYF. In nucleotides, the CDR3 is TGTGCCAGCAGTCCACCAAGTCCCTCTGGAAACACCATATATTTT. Using reference TRBV28 and TRBJ1-3 for the parts outside the CDR3, the full variable domain is DVKVTQSSRYLVKRTGEKVFLECVQDMDHENMFWYRQDPGLGLRLIYFSYDVKMKEKGDIPEGYSVSREKKERFSLILESASTNQTSMYLCASSPPSPSGNTIYFGEGSWLTVV.

This chain joins TRBV7-9 and TRBJ2-5, with D uncertain. Trimming pared 2 bases from V and 6 bases from J, leaving 13 bases between. From germline, CDR1 is SEHNR and CDR2 FQNEAQ (reference sequence). This CDR3 spans 14 amino acids. CDR3 protein: CASSLSAVAKTQYF. The DNA of the CDR3 is TGTGCCAGCAGCTTAAGTGCGGTTGCCAAGACCCAGTACTTC. Based on the CDR3 plus reference TRBV7-9 and TRBJ2-5, the full variable domain is DTGVSQNPRHKITKRGQNVTFRCDPISEHNRLYWYRQTLGQGPEFLTYFQNEAQLEKSRLLSDRFSAERPKGSFSTLEIQRTEQGDSAMYLCASSLSAVAKTQYFGPGTRLLVL.

The chain joins TRBV7-9 to TRBJ2-7; weak D call: TRBD2 (5 bases). The CDR3 extends over 14 amino acids. Germline values: CDR1 SEHNR, CDR2 FQNEAQ (reference sequence). V shed 5 bases and J shed 2 bases, with 13 bases lying between them. The CDR3 reads CASSPSGGAYEQYF. In DNA form, the CDR3 reads TGTGCCAGCAGCCCTAGTGGAGGAGCCTACGAGCAGTACTTC.

The rearrangement uses TRBV7-2 and TRBJ2-4; D uncertain. The CDR3 has 14 amino acids. From germline, CDR1 is SGHTA and CDR2 FQGNSA. Trimming removed 0 bases from V and 8 bases from J, with 11 bases in between. The chain's CDR3 is CASSLATRRDIQYF. CDR3 coding DNA: TGTGCCAGCAGCTTAGCAACGAGGAGAGACATTCAGTACTTC.